This is a list of T cell receptor beta chains from one sample in a study of T cell responses to AZD1222 COVID-19 vaccine. TCRdb's copy holds only in-frame clones and misses some; the assay was immunoSEQ multiplex PCR. The table has 120,000 or so clones, around nine tenths seen once. The sample here was peripheral blood, taken on day 0 of MenACWY control vaccination. All receptors derive from an adult in good health. CDR3s include the opening cysteine and the closing phenylalanine or tryptophan. Each record gives: V gene, J gene, D gene, clone size, CDR3 DNA, CDR3 protein. D genes are given only for firm matches. Clone size is not always given. Where it is, it says once, few, many or a class for expanded clones.

TRBV6-4	TRBJ2-1	TRBD2	-	TGTGCCAGCACCCCCGGTGAGCTAGCGGGACAACAGAGCTCCTACAATGAGCAGTTCTTC	CASTPGELAGQQSSYNEQFF
TRBV27	TRBJ1-3	-	-	TGTGCCAGCAGTATACGGGGGGGAAACACCATATATTTT	CASSIRGGNTIYF
TRBV30	TRBJ1-1	-	-	TGTGCCTGGAGTCCTCGGGGCAGAGTAGCTTTCTTT	CAWSPRGRVAFF
TRBV5-1	TRBJ2-1	TRBD1	once	TGCGCCAGCAGCTTGAAGACAGGGGGCGAGCAGAGTGAGCAGTTCTTC	CASSLKTGGEQSEQFF
TRBV5-8	TRBJ2-5	-	few	TGTGCCAGCAGCGTAAGGGGACACACACAAGAGACCCAGTACTTC	CASSVRGHTQETQYF
TRBV11-3	TRBJ2-3	-	-	TGTGCCAGCAGCTTGCGGGATACGCAGTATTTT	CASSLRDTQYF
TRBV6-5	TRBJ1-4	TRBD1	-	TGTGCCAGCAGTAGGGACAGGAGGAGAGAAAAACTGTTTTTT	CASSRDRRREKLFF
TRBV5-5	TRBJ1-1	TRBD1	-	TGTGCCAGCAGCTTGGAGGGACAGGGGATTGAAGCTTTCTTT	CASSLEGQGIEAFF
TRBV27	TRBJ2-3	TRBD2	-	TGTGCCAGCAGTTTACAACTAGCGGGGAGTCGCACAGATACGCAGTATTTT	CASSLQLAGSRTDTQYF
TRBV6-5	TRBJ2-1	TRBD2	-	TGTGCCAGCAGTTACGCGGGAGTAACCTCCTACAATGAGCAGTTCTTC	CASSYAGVTSYNEQFF
TRBV7-9	TRBJ1-1	-	-	TGTGCCAGCAGCTTAGCGTCAGGGGTCATGGGCACTGAAGCTTTCTTT	CASSLASGVMGTEAFF
TRBV6-2/TRBV6-3	TRBJ2-2	-	-	TGTGCCAGCAGTTCGTTGTTCGGCGGGGAGCTGTTTTTT	CASSSLFGGELFF
TRBV4-3	TRBJ1-4	-	-	TGCGCCAGCAGCACTACAGGGTCGCGCGAAAAACTGTTTTTT	CASSTTGSREKLFF
TRBV21-1	TRBJ2-3	-	-	TGTGCCAGCACCGAATTCAAAATAAGCTGCACAGATACGCAGTATTTT	CASTEFKISCTDTQYF
TRBV4-2	TRBJ2-3	TRBD2	once	TGTGCCAGCAGCCAAACCCGGACTAGCGCCACAGATACGCAGTATTTT	CASSQTRTSATDTQYF
TRBV5-8	TRBJ2-1	-	-	TGTGCCAGCAGCTTTAGGGCGCAAAAACCCAAAAACGAGCAGTTCTTC	CASSFRAQKPKNEQFF
TRBV2	TRBJ1-1	TRBD1	-	TGTGCCAGCAGCGTAACAGGGGTTGAAGCTTTCTTT	CASSVTGVEAFF
TRBV5-4	TRBJ1-1	TRBD1	-	TGTGCCAGCAGCTACAGGGGGGACACTGAAGCTTTCTTT	CASSYRGDTEAFF